A single sample gave rise to the 15 T cell receptor beta chains below, sequenced in a study of OX40 agonist ivuxolimab in advanced cancers. Clones were read by immunoSEQ multiplex PCR, and TCRdb kept only the in-frame ones, dropping some. The sample has about 70,000 clones, just over 85% seen once; the top ten hold roughly 0.9%. The starting material was CD4+ or CD8+ T cells sorted from blood, obtained in a trial of the OX40 agonist ivuxolimab. All receptors derive from an adult with an advanced solid tumor such as melanoma, head and neck, liver or kidney cancer.

The chain carries TRBV19 and TRBJ1-4, with D tentatively TRBD1 (5 bases). The CDR3 is made up of 13 amino acids. CDR1 LNHDA and CDR2 SQIVND come from the germline V gene (reference sequence). Trimming cost V 9 bases and J 5 bases, with 13 bases left between them. The CDR3 here is CASRENMNEKLFF. The CDR3 DNA is TGTGCCAGCAGGGAGAATATGAATGAAAAACTGTTTTTT.

This clone came up once. CDR3 DNA sequence: TGTGCCAGCAGCCCGGGGCCTACAGGGAACTATGGCTACACCTTC. As protein: CASSPGPTGNYGYTF. J is TRBJ1-2 and V is TRBV5-4; tentatively, D is TRBD1 (6 bases). The germline V gene has CDR1 SGHNT and CDR2 YYREEE (reference sequence). The CDR3 extends over 15 amino acids. Trimming shortened V by 4 bases and J by 2 bases, and 15 bases separated the two germline ends.

The chain joins TRBV7-9 to TRBJ2-5; unclear D gene. V lost 3 bases and J 0 bases, leaving 5 bases between the germline ends. The CDR3 loop spans 13 amino acids. From germline, CDR1 is SEHNR and CDR2 FQNEAQ (reference sequence). The CDR3 loop is CASSLIDQETQYF. CDR3 coding DNA: TGTGCCAGCAGCTTGATAGACCAAGAGACCCAGTACTTC.

The chain uses TRBV6-1 and TRBJ2-7; 11 bases fit TRBD1. The CDR3 spans 14 residues. With V trimmed by 7 bases and J by 6 bases, 8 bases remained unmatched. The germline gives CDR1 MNHNS, CDR2 SASEGT. This chain's CDR3 is CASKIGTGGREQYF. As DNA, the CDR3 is TGTGCCAGCAAAATTGGGACAGGGGGTCGCGAGCAGTACTTC.

V gene TRBV6-5 combines with J gene TRBJ1-5; no definite D call. Trimming cost V 6 bases and J 9 bases, with 18 bases left between them. CDR1 MNHEY and CDR2 SVGAGI come from the germline V gene. The CDR3 sequence is 14 residues long. In DNA form, the CDR3 reads TGTGCCAGCAGCCCAACCGTGGACCCTGGGCCCCAGCATTTT. Its translation: CASSPTVDPGPQHF.

This chain connects TRBV7-8 to TRBJ2-5; 11 nucleotides align to TRBD2. The CDR3 consists of 16 residues. V was pared by 2 bases and J by 5 bases, with 7 bases of the junction left unmatched. From germline, CDR1 is SGHVS and CDR2 FQNEAQ. Here the CDR3 reads CASSLRLAGPYETQYF. CDR3 bases: TGTGCCAGCAGCTTACGACTAGCGGGGCCCTACGAGACCCAGTACTTC.

The chain is built from TRBV6-5 and TRBJ1-1; D uncertain. The CDR3 contains 14 residues. V gave up 2 bases and J gave up 10 bases, with 17 bases separating them. In germline, CDR1 is MNHEY, CDR2 SVGAGI. The CDR3 nucleotides are TGTGCCAGCAGTTACCTGGACCCTGGCGTTGGAGCTTTCTTT. It is translated as CASSYLDPGVGAFF.

This chain uses TRBV25-1 with TRBJ2-5; no definite D call. V dropped 3 bases and J dropped 2 bases, with 10 bases sitting between them. The CDR3 has 14 residues. CDR1 and CDR2 (germline): MGHDK, SYGVNS. CDR3: CASSDSTLQETQYF. CDR3 DNA: TGTGCCAGCAGTGACTCCACACTACAAGAGACCCAGTACTTC.

The CDR3 DNA reads TGTGCCAGCACCGCGGATAGCTACAATGAGCAGTTCTTC. Protein product: CASTADSYNEQFF. This chain joins TRBV7-2 and TRBJ2-1; D not certain. Germline assignment: CDR1 SGHTA and CDR2 FQGNSA. V was trimmed by 7 bases and J by 3 bases, leaving 10 bases between them. The CDR3 spans 13 residues.

This chain uses TRBV2 with TRBJ1-5; TRBD1 agrees at 11 bases. There are 15 residues in the CDR3. The V and J ends lost 9 bases and 8 bases, in that order; junction bases with no gene match: 12. The germline gives CDR1 SNHLY, CDR2 FYNNEI. The CDR3 DNA follows: TGTGCCAGTGAGTTCAGTGGACAGGGGGCAGAGCCCCAGCATTTT. Its translation is CASEFSGQGAEPQHF.

V gene TRBV5-8 combines with J gene TRBJ2-1; the D gene is possibly TRBD1 (6 bases). CDR3 size: 16 residues. Trimming pared 0 bases from V and 0 bases from J, leaving 10 bases between. Germline CDR1 SGHTS, CDR2 YDEGEE. CDR3 nucleotides: TGTGCCAGCAGCTTGGGAAACAGGGCCTCCTACAATGAGCAGTTCTTC. Translated: CASSLGNRASYNEQFF.

The CDR3 region has the DNA TGTGCCAGCAGCCTAGGGGTGACCCAGTACTTC. Translated, it gives CASSLGVTQYF. The chain combines TRBV11-2 with TRBJ2-5, with a possible D match to TRBD1 (5 bases). Trimming took off 5 bases at V and 7 bases at J, with 8 bases between the two ends. Germline CDR1 and CDR2: SGHAT and FQNNGV. The CDR3 length is 11 residues.

The chain combines TRBV5-1 with TRBJ1-2; 8 bases fit TRBD1. The CDR3 covers 13 residues. Germline V gene data show CDR1 as SGHRS and CDR2 as YFSETQ. V shed 4 bases and J 8 bases; nucleotides not matched to a gene: 7. The CDR3 here is CASSLGAGGGYTF. CDR3 coding DNA: TGCGCCAGCAGCCTCGGGGCAGGGGGCGGCTACACCTTC. Variable domain in full (rest from reference TRBV5-1 and TRBJ1-2): KAGVTQTPRYLIKTRGQQVTLSCSPISGHRSVSWYQQTPGQGLQFLFEYFSETQRNKGNFPGRFSGRQFSNSRSEMNVSTLELGDSALYLCASSLGAGGGYTFGSGTRLTVV.

V is TRBV28 and J is TRBJ2-2, with 8 bases lining up with TRBD1. The germline CDR1 and CDR2 sequences are MDHEN and SYDVKM. V shed 5 bases, J shed 3 bases, and the junction held 11 bases outside the gene matches. This CDR3 region has 17 residues. DNA for the CDR3: TGTGCCAGCAGTCTCCTCTTGGCAGGGGGCGACACCGGGGAGCTGTTTTTT. Its protein product is CASSLLLAGGDTGELFF.

This chain links TRBV11-2 with TRBJ2-7, with TRBD1 matching 8 bases. CDR1 SGHAT and CDR2 FQNNGV come from the germline V gene. V shed 4 bases, J shed 3 bases, and the junction held 8 bases outside the gene matches. CDR3 length: 15 amino acids. CDR3 sequence: CASSSQGQGYYEQYF. CDR3 sequence (DNA): TGTGCCAGCAGCTCCCAAGGACAGGGCTACTACGAGCAGTACTTC.